What follows describes a single TCR beta chain. These data originate in a study of blood T cell repertoires in COVID-19. Here immunoSEQ multiplex PCR was the method, and the copy in TCRdb shows in-frame clones only, minus some. The sample shows 350,000 to 550,000 clones, 85% to 90% of them seen only once. Clinical history as reported by participants underpinned cohort assignment. Recovery among Cohort 3 donors was established by two negative PCRs, clearance, or symptom resolution. Trimming shortened V by 4 bases and J by 4 bases, and 23 bases separated the two germline ends. The CDR3 sequence is 17 residues long. In germline, CDR1 is SGHDT, CDR2 YYEEEE.

The sequence was obtained from a man aged 30-40 years who had recovered from COVID-19. V gene TRBV5-6 combines with J gene TRBJ1-2, with D tentatively TRBD1 (5 bases). Sample: PBMCs or T cells enriched from blood (not recorded which). DNA for the CDR3: TGTGCCAGCAGCCTGCGCCAGACTCCACGCGGGGGCTATGGCTACACCTTC. Translated: CASSLRQTPRGGYGYTF.